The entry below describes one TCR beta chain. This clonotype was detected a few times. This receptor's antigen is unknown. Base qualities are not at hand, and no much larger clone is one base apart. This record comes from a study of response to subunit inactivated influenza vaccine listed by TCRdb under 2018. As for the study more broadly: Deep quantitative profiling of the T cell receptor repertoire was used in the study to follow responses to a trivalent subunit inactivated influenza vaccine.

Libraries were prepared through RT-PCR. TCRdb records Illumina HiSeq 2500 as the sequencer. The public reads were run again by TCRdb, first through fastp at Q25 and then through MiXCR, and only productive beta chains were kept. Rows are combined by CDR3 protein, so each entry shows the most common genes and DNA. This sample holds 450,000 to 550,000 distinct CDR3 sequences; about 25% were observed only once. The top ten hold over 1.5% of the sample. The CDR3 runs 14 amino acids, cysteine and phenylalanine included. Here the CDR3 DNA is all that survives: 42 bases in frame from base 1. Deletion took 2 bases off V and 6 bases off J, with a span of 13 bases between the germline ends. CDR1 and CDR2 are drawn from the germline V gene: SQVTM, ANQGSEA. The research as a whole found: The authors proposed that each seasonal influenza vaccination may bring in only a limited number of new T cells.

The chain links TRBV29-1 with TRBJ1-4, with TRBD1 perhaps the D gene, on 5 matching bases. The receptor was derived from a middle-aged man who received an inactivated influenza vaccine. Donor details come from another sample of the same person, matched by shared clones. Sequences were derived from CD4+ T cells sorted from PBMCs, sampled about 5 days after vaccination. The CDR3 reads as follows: CSVEWAGLDEKLFF. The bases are TGCAGCGTTGAATGGGCAGGGTTAGATGAAAAACTGTTTTTT.